Listed below are T cell receptor beta chains from one sample, sequenced in a study of blood T cell repertoires in COVID-19. Libraries were prepared by immunoSEQ multiplex PCR; TCRdb keeps only in-frame clonotypes and omits some of them. The sample records 270,000 or so clones, 80% to 85% being singletons. The sequencing input was peripheral blood. These receptors all come from an older woman with active or convalescent COVID-19. Both conserved end residues are part of each CDR3. The D gene is left open where the match is weak. Only some rows state a clone size, as once, few, many or a class for expanded clones.

clone size	V gene	J gene	D gene	CDR3 protein	CDR3 DNA
-	TRBV3-1/TRBV3-2	TRBJ2-7	-	CASSLPYSGEQYF	TGTGCCAGCAGCCTTCCGTACTCGGGCGAGCAGTACTTC
-	TRBV18	TRBJ2-7	-	CASSLRGGGNLYEQYF	TGTGCCAGCTCCCTGAGAGGTGGGGGGAACCTCTACGAGCAGTACTTC
-	TRBV18	TRBJ2-2	TRBD2	CASSPQASSGGNTGELFF	TGTGCCAGCTCACCACAAGCCTCTAGCGGGGGTAACACCGGGGAGCTGTTTTTT
once	TRBV19	TRBJ2-5	-	CASTPRAGPGETQYF	TGTGCCAGTACTCCAAGGGCGGGGCCCGGGGAGACCCAGTACTTC
once	TRBV6-5	TRBJ2-1	-	CAGSQGTYNEQFF	TGTGCCGGATCGCAGGGGACCTACAATGAGCAGTTCTTC
-	TRBV27	TRBJ2-3	TRBD2	CASSLFLAGVTDTQYF	TGTGCCAGCAGTTTATTCCTAGCGGGGGTCACAGATACGCAGTATTTT
-	TRBV5-8	TRBJ1-1	TRBD1	CASSLMGQGAVNTEAFF	TGTGCCAGCAGCTTGATGGGACAGGGGGCGGTGAACACTGAAGCTTTCTTT
once	TRBV15	TRBJ1-1	-	CATSRVWGLAEAFF	TGTGCCACCAGCAGAGTTTGGGGGCTGGCTGAAGCTTTCTTT
-	TRBV4-3	TRBJ1-2	-	CASSPGASYGYTF	TGCGCCAGCAGCCCAGGGGCTTCCTATGGCTACACCTTC
-	TRBV15	TRBJ2-1	TRBD1	CATSRDGQGKRNEQFF	TGTGCCACCAGCAGAGATGGACAGGGGAAGCGCAATGAGCAGTTCTTC
-	TRBV15	TRBJ2-3	-	CATSRSRGEADTQYF	TGTGCCACCAGCAGAAGCCGTGGCGAGGCAGATACGCAGTATTTT
-	TRBV7-2	TRBJ2-2	-	CASSLAPRGNTGELFF	TGTGCCAGCAGCTTAGCCCCACGGGGGAACACCGGGGAGCTGTTTTTT
once	TRBV5-4	TRBJ2-5	-	CASSQQETQYF	TGTGCCAGCAGTCAACAAGAGACCCAGTACTTC
-	TRBV4-1	TRBJ2-1	TRBD2	CASRVAGGQNNEQFF	TGCGCCAGCAGGGTAGCGGGGGGGCAGAACAATGAGCAGTTCTTC
few	TRBV29-1	TRBJ2-7	TRBD1	CSVEDKAGTGSSYEQYF	TGCAGCGTTGAAGATAAAGCGGGGACAGGGAGCTCCTACGAGCAGTACTTC
-	TRBV3-1/TRBV3-2	TRBJ1-5	-	CASSRGGNQPQHF	TGTGCCAGCTCCAGGGGTGGCAATCAGCCCCAGCATTTT
-	TRBV6-5	TRBJ1-6	-	CASSYGIGQGNSPLHF	TGTGCCAGCAGTTACGGAATCGGGCAGGGAAATTCACCCCTCCACTTT
few	TRBV6-2/TRBV6-3	TRBJ2-2	-	CASSWTGELFF	TGTGCCAGCAGTTGGACAGGGGAGCTGTTTTTT
once	TRBV5-4	TRBJ2-5	-	CASSFTRETQYF	TGTGCCAGCAGCTTCACTAGGGAGACCCAGTACTTC
-	TRBV29-1	TRBJ2-5	TRBD1	CSPRDRGGETQYF	TGCAGCCCTAGGGACAGGGGCGGAGAGACCCAGTACTTC
-	TRBV7-3	TRBJ2-5	TRBD2	CASSSIAGTQETQYF	TGTGCCAGCAGCTCGATAGCGGGCACCCAAGAGACCCAGTACTTC
-	TRBV7-2	TRBJ2-1	-	CASSLAAEQFF	TGTGCCAGCAGCCTGGCAGCGGAGCAGTTCTTC
-	TRBV7-3	TRBJ2-1	-	CASRLDREGEQFF	TGTGCCAGCAGACTGGACAGGGAGGGTGAGCAGTTCTTC
few	TRBV7-9	TRBJ1-1	-	CASSPHRTFF	TGTGCCAGCAGCCCTCATCGGACATTCTTT
-	TRBV6-1	TRBJ1-1	TRBD1	CASSEADRDTEAFF	TGTGCCAGCAGTGAAGCAGACAGGGACACTGAAGCTTTCTTT
many	TRBV7-7	TRBJ2-5	-	CASSPREQETQYF	TGTGCCAGCAGCCCCCGGGAACAAGAGACCCAGTACTTC